These T cell receptor beta chains were read from a single sample in a study of a mutant IDH1 vaccine in newly diagnosed glioma. The repertoire was sequenced with immunoSEQ multiplex PCR; TCRdb's copy has only in-frame clones and lacks some. The sample lists about 26,000 clones; around four fifths were seen once. Their cognate antigens are unknown. Sequencing was performed on PBMCs, taken from a glioma patient whose treatment included an IDH1 peptide vaccine. The source of these receptors is a man between 40 and 49 years old with glioma. Some clones in this sample may be carry-over from other donors' samples. Each CDR3 is given with its conserved first and last residue. D genes are given only for firm matches. Some rows have no size entry. The others give once, few or many, or a class for an expanded clone.

TRBJ1-2,.,TRBV18,TRBD1,TGTGCCAGCTCACCGACAGGGAATACGTATGGCTACACCTTC,CASSPTGNTYGYTF
TRBJ2-5,.,TRBV27,.,TGTGCCAGCAGTCCCGGCCAGCAGTTTAACAGGGTTGGGGAGACCCAGTACTTC,CASSPGQQFNRVGETQYF
TRBJ1-5,.,TRBV2,TRBD1,TGTGCCAGCAGTGGGACAGGGCGGGGGAAGCCCCAGCATTTT,CASSGTGRGKPQHF
TRBJ1-1,.,TRBV2,.,TGTGCCAGCAGCCCCCTTGGGGTTGGGGAAGAGGAAGCTTTCTTT,CASSPLGVGEEEAFF
TRBJ1-1,.,TRBV30,.,TGTGCCTGGAGTATGGGGACACCTGGGACTGAAGCTTTCTTT,CAWSMGTPGTEAFF
TRBJ2-7,once,TRBV4-1,.,TGCGCCAGCAGCCAAGACGATGGTGGAGCAGCGGGTTACGAGCAGTACTTC,CASSQDDGGAAGYEQYF
TRBJ1-6,.,TRBV6-1,.,TGTGCCAGCAGCGCCAATAATTCACCCCTCCACTTT,CASSANNSPLHF
TRBJ2-2,.,TRBV6-1,.,TGTGCCAGCAGGTGGGACTGGGGGAGGACCGGGGAGCTGTTTTTT,CASRWDWGRTGELFF
TRBJ2-1,.,TRBV2,TRBD1,TGTGCCAGCAACCGGGACAGGGGGTCCCACGAGCAGTTCTTC,CASNRDRGSHEQFF
TRBJ1-4,.,TRBV7-2,TRBD1,TGTGCCAGCAGCTTCCCGGGACAGGGATCGACTAATGAAAAACTGTTTTTT,CASSFPGQGSTNEKLFF
TRBJ2-7,.,TRBV7-2,.,TGTGCCAGCAGCTCCTGGGGGGGCAGTGGATACGAGCAGTACTTC,CASSSWGGSGYEQYF
TRBJ2-7,.,TRBV10-2,TRBD2,TGCGCCAGCAGTGAGGTAGCGGGGGGCCCCTACGAGCAGTACTTC,CASSEVAGGPYEQYF
TRBJ2-6,.,TRBV27,.,TGTGCCAGCACCCCGATGGGGGGAGTAGGATCCGGGGCCAACGTCCTGACTTTC,CASTPMGGVGSGANVLTF
TRBJ2-5,.,TRBV29-1,.,TGCAGCGTTGAGGGGGGCCCTTACCAAGAGACCCAGTACTTC,CSVEGGPYQETQYF
TRBJ2-3,few,TRBV5-5,TRBD2,TGTGCCAGCAGCTTGTCCGGGGGGACAGATACGCAGTATTTT,CASSLSGGTDTQYF
TRBJ1-5,.,TRBV6-1,TRBD1,TGTGCCAGCAGTTTGACAGGGATGGGCAATCAGCCCCAGCATTTT,CASSLTGMGNQPQHF